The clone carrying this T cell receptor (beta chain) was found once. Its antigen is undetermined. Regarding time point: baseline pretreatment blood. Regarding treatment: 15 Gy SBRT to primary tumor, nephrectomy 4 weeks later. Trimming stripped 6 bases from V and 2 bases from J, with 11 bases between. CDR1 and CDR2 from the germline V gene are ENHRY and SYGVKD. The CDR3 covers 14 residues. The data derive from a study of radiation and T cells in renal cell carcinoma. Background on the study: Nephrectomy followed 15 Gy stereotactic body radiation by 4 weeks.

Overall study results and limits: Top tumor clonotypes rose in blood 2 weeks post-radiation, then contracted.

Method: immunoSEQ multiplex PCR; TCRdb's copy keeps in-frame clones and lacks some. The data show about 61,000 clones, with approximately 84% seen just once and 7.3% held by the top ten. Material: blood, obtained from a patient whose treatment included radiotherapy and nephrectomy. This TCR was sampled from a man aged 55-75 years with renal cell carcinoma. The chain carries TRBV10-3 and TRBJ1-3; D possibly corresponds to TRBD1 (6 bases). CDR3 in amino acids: CAISPRDTGNTIYF. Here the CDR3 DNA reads TGTGCCATCAGCCCACGGGACACTGGAAACACCATATATTTT.